This TCR beta chain appears in the sequencing data of a study of T-cell memory formation after mild COVID-19. The 5'RACE method, run with constant-segment primers, produced TCR alpha and TCR beta cDNA libraries (carrying sample barcodes and UMIs). Each CDR3 protein gets one entry after TCRdb re-called the 5' RACE reads with MiXCR. The sample includes 350,000 to 500,000 distinct CDR3 sequences, roughly a quarter of them seen just once. The table lists this clonotype with many counts. Its specificity is not known. Germline CDR1 SGHTA, CDR2 FQGTGA. Trimming removed 1 base from V and 5 bases from J, with 8 bases in between. The CDR3 runs 14 residues. Study-level findings and limits: The main location of contracting CD4+ clones was CM and EM, and that of contracting CD8+ clones was EMRA. A subset of responding clones appeared in pre-infection memory, suggesting cross-reactive memory joined. A second wave of clones peaked on day 37, and their SARS-CoV-2 specificity went unconfirmed.

The rearrangement joins TRBV7-3 to TRBJ2-2; D gene ambiguous. This clonotype was sampled from an adult woman who had mild COVID-19 (a few samples of this study predate the infection). Cell type and time point are not known. Specimen: PBMCs or a T cell subset sorted from them (not recorded which). The chain's CDR3 is CASSLSLGTGELFF. The CDR3 region has the DNA TGTGCCAGCAGCTTAAGTCTGGGGACCGGGGAGCTGTTTTTT. Full variable domain (remainder filled in from reference TRBV7-3 and TRBJ2-2): GAGVSQTPSNKVTEKGKYVELRCDPISGHTALYWYRQSLGQGPEFLIYFQGTGAADDSGLPNDRFFAVRPEGSVSTLKIQRTERGDSAVYLCASSLSLGTGELFFGEGSRLTVL.